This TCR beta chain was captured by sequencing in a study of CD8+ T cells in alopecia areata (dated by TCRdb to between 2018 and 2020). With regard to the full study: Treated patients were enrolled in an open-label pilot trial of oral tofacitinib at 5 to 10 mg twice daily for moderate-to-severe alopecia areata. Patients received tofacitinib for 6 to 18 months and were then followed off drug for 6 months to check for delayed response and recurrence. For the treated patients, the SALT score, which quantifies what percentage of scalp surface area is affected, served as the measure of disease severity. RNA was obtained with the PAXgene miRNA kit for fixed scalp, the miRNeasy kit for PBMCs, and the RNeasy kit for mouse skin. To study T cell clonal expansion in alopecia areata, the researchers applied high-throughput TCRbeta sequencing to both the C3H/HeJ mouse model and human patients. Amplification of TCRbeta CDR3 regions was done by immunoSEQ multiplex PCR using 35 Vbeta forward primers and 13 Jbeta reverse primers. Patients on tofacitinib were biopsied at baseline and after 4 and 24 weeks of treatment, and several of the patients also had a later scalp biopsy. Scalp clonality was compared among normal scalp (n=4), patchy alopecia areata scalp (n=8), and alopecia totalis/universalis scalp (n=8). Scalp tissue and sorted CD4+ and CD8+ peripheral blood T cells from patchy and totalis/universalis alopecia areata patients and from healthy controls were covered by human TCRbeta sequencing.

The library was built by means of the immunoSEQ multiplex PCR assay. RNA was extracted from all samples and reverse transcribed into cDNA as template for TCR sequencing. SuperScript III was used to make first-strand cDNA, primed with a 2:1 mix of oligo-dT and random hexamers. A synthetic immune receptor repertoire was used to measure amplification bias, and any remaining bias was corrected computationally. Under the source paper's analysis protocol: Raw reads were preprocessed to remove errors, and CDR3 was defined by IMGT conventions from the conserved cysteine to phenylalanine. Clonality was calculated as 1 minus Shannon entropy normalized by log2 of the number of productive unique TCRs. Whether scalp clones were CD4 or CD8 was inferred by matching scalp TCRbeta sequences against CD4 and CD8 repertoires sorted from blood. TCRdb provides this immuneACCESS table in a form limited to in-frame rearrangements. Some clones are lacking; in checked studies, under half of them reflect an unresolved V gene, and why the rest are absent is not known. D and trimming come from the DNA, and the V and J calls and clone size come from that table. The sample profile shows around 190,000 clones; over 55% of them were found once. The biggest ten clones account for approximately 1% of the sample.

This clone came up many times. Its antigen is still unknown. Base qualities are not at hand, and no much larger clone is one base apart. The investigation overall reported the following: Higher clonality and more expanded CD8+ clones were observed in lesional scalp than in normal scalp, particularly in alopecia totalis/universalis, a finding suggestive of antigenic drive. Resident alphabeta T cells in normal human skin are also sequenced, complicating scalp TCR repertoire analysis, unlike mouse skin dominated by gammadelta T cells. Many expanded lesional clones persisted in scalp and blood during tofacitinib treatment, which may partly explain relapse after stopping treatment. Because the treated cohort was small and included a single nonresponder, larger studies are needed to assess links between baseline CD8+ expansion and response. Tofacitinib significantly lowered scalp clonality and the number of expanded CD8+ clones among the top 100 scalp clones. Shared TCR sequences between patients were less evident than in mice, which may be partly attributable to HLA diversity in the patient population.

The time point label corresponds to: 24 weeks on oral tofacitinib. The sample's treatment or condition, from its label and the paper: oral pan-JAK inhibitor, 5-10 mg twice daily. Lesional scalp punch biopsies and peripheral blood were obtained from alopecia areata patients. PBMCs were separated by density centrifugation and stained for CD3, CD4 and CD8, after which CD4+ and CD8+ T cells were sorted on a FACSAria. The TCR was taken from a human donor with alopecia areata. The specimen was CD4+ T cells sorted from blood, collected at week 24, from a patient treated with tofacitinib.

CDR3 region: CASTSNTGNNEQFF. The bases read TGCGCCAGCACCTCGAACACAGGAAACAATGAGCAGTTCTTC. The rearranged segments are TRBV5-1 and TRBJ2-1; TRBD1 is possibly the D segment (5 matching bases). The CDR3 sequence holds 14 residues, the cysteine and phenylalanine included. Only the CDR3 DNA is retained, 42 bases long and in frame from the first base. Deletion took 6 bases off V and 5 bases off J, with a span of 15 bases between the germline ends. The germline V gene yields SGHRS for CDR1 and YFSETQ for CDR2.